Listed below are T cell receptor beta chains from one sample, sequenced in a study of Ad26.COV2.S vaccination and SARS-CoV-2 variants. Using immunoSEQ multiplex PCR, the repertoire was profiled, and TCRdb retains in-frame clones only, with some absent. Of some 400,000 clones listed, approximately 90% are singletons. The sample here was peripheral blood, taken in a trial of Ad26.COV2.S vaccine versus placebo. These receptors originate from a person between 18 and 65 years old who received the Ad26.COV2.S COVID-19 vaccine or a placebo. The CDR3 runs from the conserved cysteine through the conserved F or W. The order of the fields is clone size, CDR3 length, V gene, D gene, J gene, CDR3 DNA, CDR3 protein. D genes are given only for firm matches. Size is omitted from some rows. Given values are once, few, many or a class for expanded clones.

.	17	TRBV11-2	TRBD2	TRBJ2-7	TGTGCCAGCAGCCCACCAGGACTAGCGGATGACTCCTACGAGCAGTACTTC	CASSPPGLADDSYEQYF
.	14	TRBV10-2	.	TRBJ2-1	TGCGCCAGCAGTGCCACGTTATGGGACAATGAGCAGTTCTTC	CASSATLWDNEQFF
once	14	TRBV12-5	.	TRBJ2-1	TGTGCTAGTGGTTCCTATGAGGAAGTAGGGGAGCAGTTCTTC	CASGSYEEVGEQFF
.	16	TRBV4-2	TRBD2	TRBJ2-7	TGTGCCAGCAGCCAAGATGGGGCGGGAGTTCCCTACGAGCAGTACTTC	CASSQDGAGVPYEQYF
.	13	TRBV5-6	.	TRBJ2-2	TGTGCCAGCAGCCCGCCTCGGGGCGGGGAGCTGTTTTTT	CASSPPRGGELFF
.	14	TRBV30	TRBD2	TRBJ2-1	TGTGCCGGGGCGACTAGCGGGAGATTTGGTGAGCAGTTCTTC	CAGATSGRFGEQFF
.	11	TRBV25-1	.	TRBJ2-5	TGTGCCAGCAGTGAGGGGGGGACCCAGTACTTC	CASSEGGTQYF
.	14	TRBV28	.	TRBJ1-1	TGTGCCAGCAGTTTAGGGAACGATGGCACTGAAGCTTTCTTT	CASSLGNDGTEAFF
.	16	TRBV7-2	.	TRBJ2-1	TGTGCCAGCAGCTTTAGGGACTTAAATTACTACAATGAGCAGTTCTTC	CASSFRDLNYYNEQFF
once	13	TRBV13	.	TRBJ1-1	TGTGCCAGCAGCTTAGCTGGTGGGACTGAAGCTTTCTTT	CASSLAGGTEAFF
.	14	TRBV7-2	.	TRBJ1-3	TGTGCCAGCAGCCCCCCCGGGTTGGGAAACACCATATATTTT	CASSPPGLGNTIYF
.	14	TRBV6-5	.	TRBJ1-5	TGTGCCAGCAGTACCCCTGGGAGTAATCAGCCCCAGCATTTT	CASSTPGSNQPQHF
.	14	TRBV19	TRBD2	TRBJ2-2	TGTGCCAGTAGTGGAGGGACTAGGACCGGGGAGCTGTTTTTT	CASSGGTRTGELFF
.	15	TRBV19	TRBD2	TRBJ2-7	TGTGCCAGTAGTCTTAGAGTACTAGCGGGAGACGAGCAGTACTTC	CASSLRVLAGDEQYF
.	15	TRBV7-3	TRBD1	TRBJ1-4	TGTGCCAGCAGCCCTACAGGGGTGGCTAATGAAAAACTGTTTTTT	CASSPTGVANEKLFF
.	13	TRBV7-3	.	TRBJ2-2	TGTGCCAGCAGCGCTGCTAGCTCCGGGGAGCTGTTTTTT	CASSAASSGELFF
.	14	TRBV6-5	TRBD2	TRBJ2-1	TGTGCCAGCAGTTACGCGACTAGCCACAATGAGCAGTTCTTC	CASSYATSHNEQFF
.	13	TRBV18	.	TRBJ1-1	TGTGCCAGCTCACGGGGGGGTGGCACTGAAGCTTTCTTT	CASSRGGGTEAFF
.	12	TRBV9	.	TRBJ2-1	TGTGCCAGCAGCTTACCCCGGGGTGAGCAGTTCTTC	CASSLPRGEQFF